This T cell receptor beta chain was retrieved from a study of Siglec-9 on CD8 T cells in melanoma. Repertoires were generated with immunoSEQ multiplex PCR, while TCRdb's copy carries only in-frame clones and drops some. The sample holds 25,000 to 35,000 clones, 80% seen once. Concerning this clone itself: Its target is unknown.

Findings of the study overall: An effector memory CD8+ T-cell subset seemingly accumulating in melanoma was reportedly marked and regulated by Siglec-9.

Germline V gene lookup returns CDR1 MNHEY and CDR2 SMNVEV (reference sequence). Trimming stripped 8 bases from V and 5 bases from J, with 4 bases between. The CDR3 is 10 residues long. Sequencing was carried out using Siglec-9- CD8+ T cells sorted from blood. The TCR originated in a human donor in good health. This sequence joins TRBV27 and TRBJ1-5; D unclear. The DNA for the CDR3 is TGTGCCAGCGGCTATCAGCCCCAGCATTTT. It codes for CASGYQPQHF.